The 9 T cell receptor beta chains presented below share a single source sample, sequenced in a study of regulatory T cells in long-lasting Graves disease. As for time point: persistent/refractory GD, antithyroid drugs over 5 years with positive TRAb. RNA extracted from PBMCs served as the sequencing template. Sequencing libraries for TCR beta were prepared with iRepertoire HTBI primers and Arm-PCR of CDR3 regions. Each CDR3 protein gets one entry after TCRdb re-called the multiplex PCR reads with MiXCR. The table includes fewer than 450,000 distinct CDR3 sequences, more than 20% detected once. The starting material was peripheral blood mononuclear cells (PBMCs), obtained when the disease was refractory, from a patient treated with antithyroid drugs. These receptors were obtained from a female donor with Graves disease.

This clonotype was recorded at least ten times. The rearrangement joins TRBV20-1 to TRBJ2-7; 13 bases agree with TRBD2. Germline lookup yields CDR1 DFQATT and CDR2 SNEGSKA (reference sequence). V trimming: 3 bases; J trimming: 4 bases; junction bases outside the gene matches: 3. The CDR3 extends over 14 amino acids. CDR3: CSASPLAGGYEQYF. Written as DNA, the CDR3 is TGCAGTGCTAGCCCACTAGCGGGAGGGTACGAGCAGTACTTC.

This clonotype appeared many times. The rearrangement links TRBV2 to TRBJ1-2; D gene unclear. V was pared by 7 bases and J by 7 bases, with 7 bases between. CDR1 is SNHLY, CDR2 FYNNEI, per germline. CDR3 size: 10 residues. CDR3 bases: TGTGCCAGCACTGGGGTTGGCTACACCTTC. Encoded protein: CASTGVGYTF.

This chain connects TRBV7-9 to TRBJ2-7; D is perhaps TRBD2 (7 bases). Trimming took 0 bases from V and 5 from J, leaving 17 bases between them. This CDR3 has 16 amino acids. Germline CDR1 and CDR2: SEHNR and FQNEAQ (reference sequence). The CDR3 spells CASSLAVGGAIHEQYF. The CDR3 DNA reads TGTGCCAGCAGCTTAGCGGTTGGGGGGGCCATCCACGAGCAGTACTTC.

This clonotype was detected only a few times. One base away lies a much larger clone, so this may be a sequencing read error. Here the CDR3 DNA reads TGTGCCATAGCCAAGCTGAACACTGAAGCTTCCTTT. Its translation: CAIAKLNTEASF. The rearrangement joins TRBV28 to TRBJ1-1; D gene uncertain. Germline loops: CDR1 MDHEN, CDR2 SYDVKM. This CDR3 is 12 amino acids long.

Ten or more counts support this clonotype. This chain links TRBV5-1 with TRBJ1-1; D remains unclear. Germline CDR1 SGHRS, CDR2 YFSETQ. V lost 3 bases and J 5 bases, leaving 20 bases between the germline ends. The CDR3 is made up of 16 amino acids. The CDR3 loop is CASSSGFPMDGTEAFF. The CDR3 DNA reads as TGCGCCAGCAGCTCCGGCTTCCCGATGGACGGAACTGAAGCTTTCTTT.

This clonotype was seen repeatedly, ten times or more. The chain is built from TRBV5-1 and TRBJ1-1; D uncertain. V lost 0 bases and J 4 bases, leaving 13 bases between the germline ends. This CDR3 region has 15 residues. Germline CDR1 reads SGHRS; CDR2 reads YFSETQ. Here the CDR3 reads CASSLEGSRGTEAFF. The DNA of the CDR3 is TGCGCCAGCAGCTTGGAAGGGAGCCGTGGCACTGAAGCTTTCTTT.

This clonotype was observed many times. Here the CDR3 reads CASSSEGAMNTEAFF. In DNA form, the CDR3 reads TGTGCCAGCAGTTCCGAGGGGGCCATGAACACTGAAGCTTTCTTT. This rearrangement joins TRBV12-3 or TRBV12-4 to TRBJ1-1, with 7 bases that match TRBD1. The J segment lost 0 bases and the V segment lost 4 bases, leaving 5 bases of the junction unmatched. The CDR3 is made up of 15 amino acids.

In this sample, this clonotype turned up once. Given the absence of the conserved phenylalanine or tryptophan at the CDR3 end, a read error is likely. V gene TRBV10-2 combines with J gene TRBJ2-2; the match to TRBD2 covers 7 bases. Germline CDR1 WSHSY, CDR2 SAAADI. Unmatched junction bases numbered 2, after V lost 0 bases and J lost 4 bases. This CDR3 region has 15 residues. CDR3: CASSESSGATGELFL. The DNA of the CDR3 is TGCGCCAGCAGTGAGTCGAGCGGGGCCACCGGGGAGCTGTTTCTT.

This clonotype turned up a few times. The J gene is TRBJ1-5, the V gene TRBV6-2 or TRBV6-3, with D unclear. Trimming removed 8 bases from V and 0 bases from J, with 8 bases in between. The germline V gene encodes CDR1 MNHEY and CDR2 SVGEGT. There are 13 residues in the CDR3. The CDR3 protein is CASGEGSNQPQHF. CDR3 DNA sequence: TGTGCCAGCGGGGAGGGTAGCAATCAGCCCCAGCATTTT.